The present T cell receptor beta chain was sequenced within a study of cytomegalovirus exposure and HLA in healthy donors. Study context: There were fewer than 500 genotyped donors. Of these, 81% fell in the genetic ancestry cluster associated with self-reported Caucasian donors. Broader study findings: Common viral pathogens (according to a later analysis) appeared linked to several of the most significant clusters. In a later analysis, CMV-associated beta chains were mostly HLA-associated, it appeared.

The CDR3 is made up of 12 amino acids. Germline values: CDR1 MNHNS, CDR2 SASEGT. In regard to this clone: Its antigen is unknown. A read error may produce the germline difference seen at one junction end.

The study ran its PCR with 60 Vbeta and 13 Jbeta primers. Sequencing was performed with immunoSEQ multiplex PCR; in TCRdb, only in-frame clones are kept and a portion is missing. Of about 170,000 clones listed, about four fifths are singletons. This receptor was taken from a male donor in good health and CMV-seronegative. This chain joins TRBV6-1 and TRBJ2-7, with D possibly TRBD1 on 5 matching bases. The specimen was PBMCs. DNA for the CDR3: TGTGCCAGCAGTGATCTCCACAGGCCGCGCAGCTTC. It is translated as CASSDLHRPRSF.